This T cell receptor (beta chain) appears in the sequencing data of a study of blood T cell repertoires in COVID-19 (dated by TCRdb to between 2020 and 2021). Notes on the research overall: The collaborator samples originated in the United States, Italy and Spain and spanned the acute and convalescent phases of COVID-19. Samples were obtained from the ongoing ImmuneRACE study (first 160 participants) and from 1,254 subjects provided by 6 global collaborators. A freely available public database, intended as a resource for researchers studying the immune response to SARS-CoV-2, is where the repertoires were released. The prospective study material was composed of cDNA or gDNA derived from T cells, B-cell-depleted T cells, or PBMCs. HLA class I and class II types, where available, came from metadata supplied by the sample provider rather than from assay-based typing. Deeply sampled blood TCRbeta repertoires from subjects exposed to, actively infected with, or recovered from COVID-19 were included in the dataset. Nearly every sample came with metadata listing a de-identified subject ID, COVID-19 status, age in years and sex.

A remark on this clone: No antigen is known for it. No base-level quality is on record; no much larger clone is a single base apart.

Results the study describes overall, beyond this receptor: Clinical and demographic metadata were provided uncurated, with the amount varying by source and participant.

At one collaborating source in Seattle, patients were enrolled during active infection and were followed longitudinally through the course of disease. Each collaborating institution followed its own protocols to collect whole blood in K2EDTA tubes. For TCRbeta analysis, collaborators shipped samples in one of three forms: frozen whole blood, isolated PBMCs, or DNA extracted from either of those sample types. Looking up the germline V gene (reference sequence) yields CDR1 LNHDA and CDR2 SQIVND. Spanning cysteine to phenylalanine, the CDR3 consists of 14 amino acids. Just the 42-base CDR3 DNA is kept, in frame starting at base 1. V gives up 5 bases and J gives up 0 bases, and the segment between their germline ends measures 11 bases. TCRbeta CDR3 regions were amplified from genomic DNA by means of the immunoSEQ Assay, a bias-controlled multiplex PCR. Under the source paper's analysis protocol: Within the assay, amplification of reference gene primers was used to estimate how many nucleated cells each sample contained. Sequence reads were collapsed and filtered to measure the absolute abundance of every unique TCRbeta CDR3 rearrangement. For each sample, productive Simpson clonality was calculated by taking the square root of Simpson's diversity index across productive rearrangements. Entries here come from immuneACCESS through TCRdb and include only in-frame sequences with V and J called. Some clones fail to appear in such tables; in the studies checked, an unresolved V gene covers under half of the shortfall, and the cause of the remainder is unknown. From that table come the V and J calls and clone size; the DNA was used to work out D and trimming. The sample data list hundreds of thousands of clones, and more than 85% of these were observed just once. The leading ten clones occupy 0.82% of the sample.

Sequenced material: peripheral blood. The sequence was obtained from a man aged 60 to 75 with COVID-19, enrolled during active disease. Here the chain combines TRBV19 and TRBJ2-7, with a tentative D gene TRBD1 over 6 matching bases. The CDR3: CASSWQGPSYEQYF. The DNA sequence reads TGTGCCAGTAGTTGGCAGGGGCCCTCCTACGAGCAGTACTTC.